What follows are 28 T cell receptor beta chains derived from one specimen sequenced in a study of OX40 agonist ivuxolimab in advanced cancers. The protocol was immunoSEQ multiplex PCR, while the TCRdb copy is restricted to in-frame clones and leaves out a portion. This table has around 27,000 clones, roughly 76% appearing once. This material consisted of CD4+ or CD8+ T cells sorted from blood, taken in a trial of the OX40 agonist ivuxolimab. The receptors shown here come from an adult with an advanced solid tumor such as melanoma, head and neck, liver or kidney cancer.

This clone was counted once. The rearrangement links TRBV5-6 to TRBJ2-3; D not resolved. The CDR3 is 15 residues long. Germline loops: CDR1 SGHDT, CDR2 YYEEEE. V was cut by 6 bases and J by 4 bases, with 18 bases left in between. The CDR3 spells CASNIPRLIPDTQYF. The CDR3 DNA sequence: TGTGCCAGCAACATACCCCGACTGATTCCAGATACGCAGTATTTT.

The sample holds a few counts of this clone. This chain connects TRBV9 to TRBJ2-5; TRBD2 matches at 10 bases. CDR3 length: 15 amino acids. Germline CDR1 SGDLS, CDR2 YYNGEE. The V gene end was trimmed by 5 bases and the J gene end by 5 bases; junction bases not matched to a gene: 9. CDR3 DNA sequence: TGTGCCAGCAGTACCAGCGGGGGGGCCAGGGAGACCCAGTACTTC. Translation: CASSTSGGARETQYF. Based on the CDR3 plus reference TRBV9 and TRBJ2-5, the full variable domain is DSGVTQTPKHLITATGQRVTLRCSPRSGDLSVYWYQQSLDQGLQFLIQYYNGEERAKGNILERFSAQQFPDLHSELNLSSLELGDSALYFCASSTSGGARETQYFGPGTRLLVL.

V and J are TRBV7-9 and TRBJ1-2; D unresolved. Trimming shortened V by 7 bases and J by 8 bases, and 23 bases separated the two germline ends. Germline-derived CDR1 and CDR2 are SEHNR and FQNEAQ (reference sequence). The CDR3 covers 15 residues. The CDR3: CASNAREHPILGYTF. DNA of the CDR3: TGTGCCAGCAATGCCAGAGAACATCCCATCCTCGGCTACACCTTC.

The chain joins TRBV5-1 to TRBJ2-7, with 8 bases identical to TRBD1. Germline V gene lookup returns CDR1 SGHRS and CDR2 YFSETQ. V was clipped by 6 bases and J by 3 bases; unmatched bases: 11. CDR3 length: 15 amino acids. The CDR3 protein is CASTSAGQGGYEQYF. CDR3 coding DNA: TGCGCCAGCACCTCCGCCGGACAGGGAGGCTACGAGCAGTACTTC.

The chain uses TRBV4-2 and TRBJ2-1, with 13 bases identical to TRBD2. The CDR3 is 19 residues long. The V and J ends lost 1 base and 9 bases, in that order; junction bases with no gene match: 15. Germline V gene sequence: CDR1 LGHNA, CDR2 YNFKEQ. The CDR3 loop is CASSQGTSGGAGVGGEQFF. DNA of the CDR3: TGTGCCAGCAGCCAAGGGACTAGCGGGGGTGCGGGAGTCGGCGGTGAGCAGTTCTTC.

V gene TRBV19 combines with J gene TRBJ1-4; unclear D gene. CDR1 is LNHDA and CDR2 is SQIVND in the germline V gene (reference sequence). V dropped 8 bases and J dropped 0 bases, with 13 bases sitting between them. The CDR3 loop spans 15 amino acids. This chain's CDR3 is CASSTSETTNEKLFF. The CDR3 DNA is TGTGCCAGTTCAACATCAGAAACAACTAATGAAAAACTGTTTTTT.

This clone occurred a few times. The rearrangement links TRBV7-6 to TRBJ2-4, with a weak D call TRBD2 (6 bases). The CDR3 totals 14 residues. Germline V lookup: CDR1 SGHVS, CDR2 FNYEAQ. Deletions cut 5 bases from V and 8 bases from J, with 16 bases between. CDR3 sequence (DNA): TGTGCCAGCAGCCTGGGCAGCGGGTTAGACATTCAGTACTTC. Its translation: CASSLGSGLDIQYF.

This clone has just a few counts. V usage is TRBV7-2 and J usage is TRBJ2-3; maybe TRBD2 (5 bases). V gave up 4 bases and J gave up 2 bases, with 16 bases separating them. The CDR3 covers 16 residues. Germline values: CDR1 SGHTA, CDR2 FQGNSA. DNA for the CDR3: TGTGCCAGCAGCTCCTCGAGGGTCCAAGTCACAGATACGCAGTATTTT. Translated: CASSSSRVQVTDTQYF.

The CDR3 spells CASRTTGGGQDIQYF. CDR3 sequence (DNA): TGTGCCAGCAGAACCACCGGCGGGGGTCAGGACATTCAGTACTTC. The chain combines TRBV6-5 with TRBJ2-4; TRBD2 agrees at 7 bases. Germline V CDR1 and CDR2: MNHEY, SVGAGI. V shed 6 bases, J shed 8 bases, and the junction held 13 bases outside the gene matches. This CDR3 is 15 amino acids long.

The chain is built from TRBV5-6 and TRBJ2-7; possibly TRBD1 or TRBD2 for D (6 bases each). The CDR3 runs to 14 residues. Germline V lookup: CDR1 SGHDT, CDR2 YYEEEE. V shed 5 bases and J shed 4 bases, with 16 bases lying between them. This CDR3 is CASRDRQDYYEQYF. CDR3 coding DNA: TGTGCCAGCAGGGATCGACAGGACTATTACGAGCAGTACTTC.

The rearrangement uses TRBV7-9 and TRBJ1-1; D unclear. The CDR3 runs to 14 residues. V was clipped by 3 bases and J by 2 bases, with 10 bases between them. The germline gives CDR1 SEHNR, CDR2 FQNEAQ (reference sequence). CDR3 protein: CASSLVNRNTEAFF. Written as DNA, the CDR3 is TGTGCCAGCAGCTTGGTAAATAGAAACACTGAAGCTTTCTTT.

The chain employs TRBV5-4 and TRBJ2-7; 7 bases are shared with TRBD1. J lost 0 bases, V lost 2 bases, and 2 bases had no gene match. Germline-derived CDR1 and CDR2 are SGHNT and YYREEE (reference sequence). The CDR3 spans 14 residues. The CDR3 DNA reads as TGTGCCAGCAGCTTAGGGGACAGCTCCTACGAGCAGTACTTC. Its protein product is CASSLGDSSYEQYF.

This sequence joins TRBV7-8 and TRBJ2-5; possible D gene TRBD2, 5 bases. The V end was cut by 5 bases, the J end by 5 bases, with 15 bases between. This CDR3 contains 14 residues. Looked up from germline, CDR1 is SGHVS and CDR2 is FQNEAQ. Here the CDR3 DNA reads TGTGCCAGCAGCCGGGGAATAGTGCTGGAGACCCAGTACTTC. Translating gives CASSRGIVLETQYF.

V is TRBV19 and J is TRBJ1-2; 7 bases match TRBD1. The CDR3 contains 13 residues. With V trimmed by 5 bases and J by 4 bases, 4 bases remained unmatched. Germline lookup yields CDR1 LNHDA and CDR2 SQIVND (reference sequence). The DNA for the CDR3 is TGTGCCAGTAGTGGGGGACAGTCCTATGGCTACACCTTC. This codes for CASSGGQSYGYTF.

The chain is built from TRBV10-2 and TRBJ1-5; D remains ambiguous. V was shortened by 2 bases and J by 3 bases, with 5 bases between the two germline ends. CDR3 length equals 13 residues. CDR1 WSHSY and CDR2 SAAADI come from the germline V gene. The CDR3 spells CASSEGFNQPQHF. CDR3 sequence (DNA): TGCGCCAGCAGTGAGGGGTTCAATCAGCCCCAGCATTTT.

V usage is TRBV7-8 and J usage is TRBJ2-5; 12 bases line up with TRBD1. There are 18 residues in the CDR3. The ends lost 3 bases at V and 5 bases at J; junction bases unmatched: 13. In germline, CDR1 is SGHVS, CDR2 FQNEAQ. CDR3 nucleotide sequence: TGTGCCAGCAGCTTCGGGACAGGGGGCGCGGGGCCCTTCGAGACCCAGTACTTC. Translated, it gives CASSFGTGGAGPFETQYF.

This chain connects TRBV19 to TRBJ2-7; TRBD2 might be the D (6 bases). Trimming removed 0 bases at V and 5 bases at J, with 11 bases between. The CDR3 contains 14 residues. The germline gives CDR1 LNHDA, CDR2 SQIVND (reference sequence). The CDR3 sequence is CASSIEGTSHEQYF. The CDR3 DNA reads TGTGCCAGTAGTATAGAGGGGACTTCGCACGAGCAGTACTTC.

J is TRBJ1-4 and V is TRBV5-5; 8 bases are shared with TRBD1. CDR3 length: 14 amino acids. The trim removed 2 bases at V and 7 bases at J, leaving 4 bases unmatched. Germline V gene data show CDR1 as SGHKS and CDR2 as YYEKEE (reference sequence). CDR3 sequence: CASSLAGGTEKLFF. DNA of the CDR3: TGTGCCAGCAGCTTAGCAGGGGGCACTGAAAAACTGTTTTTT.

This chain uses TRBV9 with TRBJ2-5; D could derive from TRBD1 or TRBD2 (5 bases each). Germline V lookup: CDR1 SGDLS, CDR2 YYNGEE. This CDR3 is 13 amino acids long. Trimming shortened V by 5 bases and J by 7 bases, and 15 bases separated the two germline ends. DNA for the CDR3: TGTGCCAGCAGTAAGGGGCTAGAGGGGACCCAGTACTTC. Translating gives CASSKGLEGTQYF. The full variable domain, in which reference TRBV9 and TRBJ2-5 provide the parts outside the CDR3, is DSGVTQTPKHLITATGQRVTLRCSPRSGDLSVYWYQQSLDQGLQFLIQYYNGEERAKGNILERFSAQQFPDLHSELNLSSLELGDSALYFCASSKGLEGTQYFGPGTRLLVL.

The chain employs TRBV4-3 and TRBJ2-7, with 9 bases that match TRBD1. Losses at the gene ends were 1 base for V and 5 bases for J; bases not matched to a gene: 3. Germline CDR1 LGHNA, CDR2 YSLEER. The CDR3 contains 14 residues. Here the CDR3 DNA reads TGCGCCAGCAGCCAAGCGACAGGGGGAAACGAGCAGTACTTC. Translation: CASSQATGGNEQYF.

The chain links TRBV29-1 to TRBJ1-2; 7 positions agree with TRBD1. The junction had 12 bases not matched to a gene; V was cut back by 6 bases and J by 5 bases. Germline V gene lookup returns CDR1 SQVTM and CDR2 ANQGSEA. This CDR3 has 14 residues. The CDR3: CSVPSTGVNYGYTF. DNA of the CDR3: TGCAGCGTCCCCTCTACAGGGGTGAATTATGGCTACACCTTC.

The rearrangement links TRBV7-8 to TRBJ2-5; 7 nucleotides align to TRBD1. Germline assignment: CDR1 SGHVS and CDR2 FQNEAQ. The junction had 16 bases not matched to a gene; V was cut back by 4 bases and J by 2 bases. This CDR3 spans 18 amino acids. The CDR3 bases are TGTGCCAGCAGCTCCCCCGGACAGGCCCTATCGTTTCAAGAGACCCAGTACTTC. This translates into CASSSPGQALSFQETQYF.

The CDR3: CASRLLAGGPRGNIQYF. The CDR3 coding sequence is TGTGCCAGCAGGCTACTAGCGGGGGGGCCCCGGGGAAACATTCAGTACTTC. This chain uses TRBV27 with TRBJ2-4, with 13 nucleotides matching TRBD2. Trimming took 6 bases from V and 6 from J; bases not matched to a gene: 11. Germline V lookup: CDR1 MNHEY, CDR2 SMNVEV (reference sequence). CDR3 length: 17 residues.

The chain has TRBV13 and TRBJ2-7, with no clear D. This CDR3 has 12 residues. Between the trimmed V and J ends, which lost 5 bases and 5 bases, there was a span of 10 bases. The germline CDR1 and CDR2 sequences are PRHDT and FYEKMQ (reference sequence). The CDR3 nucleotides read TGTGCCAGCAGCAGAAAGATTGACGAGCAGTACTTC. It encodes CASSRKIDEQYF.

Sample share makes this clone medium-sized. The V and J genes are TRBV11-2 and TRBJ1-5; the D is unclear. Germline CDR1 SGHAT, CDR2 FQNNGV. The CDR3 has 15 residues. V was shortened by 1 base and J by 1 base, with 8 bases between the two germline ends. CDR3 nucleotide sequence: TGTGCCAGCAGCTTAGGACAATTAAGCAATCAGCCCCAGCATTTT. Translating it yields CASSLGQLSNQPQHF.

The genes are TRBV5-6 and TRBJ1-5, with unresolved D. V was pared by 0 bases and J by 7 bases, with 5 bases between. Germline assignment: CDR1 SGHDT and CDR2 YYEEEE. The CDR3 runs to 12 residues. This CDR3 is CASSLGMQPQHF. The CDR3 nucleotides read TGTGCCAGCAGCTTGGGGATGCAGCCCCAGCATTTT.

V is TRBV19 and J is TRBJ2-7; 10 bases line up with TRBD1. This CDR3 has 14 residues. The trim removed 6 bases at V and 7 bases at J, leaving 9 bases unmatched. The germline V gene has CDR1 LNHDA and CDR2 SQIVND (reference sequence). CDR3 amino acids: CASSPGQGFEEQYF. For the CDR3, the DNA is TGTGCCAGTAGCCCGGGACAGGGGTTTGAAGAGCAGTACTTC.

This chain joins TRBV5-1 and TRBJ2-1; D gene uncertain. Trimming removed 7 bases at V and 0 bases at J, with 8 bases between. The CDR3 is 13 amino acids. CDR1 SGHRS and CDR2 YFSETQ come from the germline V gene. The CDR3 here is CASGKSSYNEQFF. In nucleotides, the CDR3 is TGCGCCAGCGGGAAGAGCTCCTACAATGAGCAGTTCTTC. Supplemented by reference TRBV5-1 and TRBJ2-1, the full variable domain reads KAGVTQTPRYLIKTRGQQVTLSCSPISGHRSVSWYQQTPGQGLQFLFEYFSETQRNKGNFPGRFSGRQFSNSRSEMNVSTLELGDSALYLCASGKSSYNEQFFGPGTRLTVL.